This TCR beta chain was found in a study of beta chain features in type 1 diabetes. Whole-study findings and limits: Patients with Type 1 diabetes showed moderately but significantly shorter TCRB CDR3s in all four CD4+ subsets.

The CDR3 is 17 residues long. The germline CDR1 and CDR2 sequences are MNHNS and SASEGT. V lost 4 bases to trimming and J lost 5 bases, with 24 bases between them. TCRB transcripts that were expressed got sequenced, as all of the isolated RNA had been reverse transcribed. Only in-frame clones appear in the TCRdb table, and some are missing; sequencing was by immunoSEQ multiplex PCR. The data hold 450,000 to 550,000 clones, with roughly 31% observed a single time. This clone was recorded a few times. The target antigen is unknown. The clonotype originates from a man aged 18-30 years in good health. V is TRBV6-1 and J is TRBJ2-7; TRBD2 is a possible D gene (5 bases). Sequences were obtained from naive CD4+ T cells from blood. The CDR3 nucleotides read TGTGCCAGCAGTGCTTCTCAATACGGACGAAGGGAGAACGAGCAGTACTTC. This encodes CASSASQYGRRENEQYF.